These 18 T cell receptor beta chains originate from one sample sequenced in a study of post-analysis software for immune sequencing data (dated by TCRdb to the mid-2010s). The paper as a whole reports these results and caveats: Patients showed significantly higher frequencies than controls for a few TRBV segments, among them TRBV5-6, TRBV5-1 and TRBV20-1.

Libraries were prepared through PCR. Sequenced using an Illumina HiSeq 2500. To reduce PCR and sequencing biases, unique molecular identifiers were built into the TCR beta cDNA libraries. TCRdb's own reprocessing of the public reads used fastp at Q25 and MiXCR and kept productive beta chains. Rows are combined by CDR3 protein, so each entry shows the most common genes and DNA. Within this sample are roughly 600,000 distinct CDR3 sequences, with 44% of them counted one time only. Clones ranked in the top ten supply 1.7% of the sample. Their specific antigens are unknown. The sequenced material came from blood. These receptors were taken from a girl between 10 and 17 years old with multiple sclerosis.

This clonotype was detected only a few times. The chain employs TRBV5-1 and TRBJ2-7, with D possibly TRBD1 on 6 matching bases. Germline CDR1 SGHRS, CDR2 YFSETQ. The V end lost 4 bases, the J end lost 2 bases, and 13 bases lay between the germline ends. The CDR3 has 14 amino acids. CDR3: CASSTLTGAYEQYF. The CDR3 DNA follows: TGCGCCAGCAGCACTTTGACAGGAGCCTACGAGCAGTACTTC.

V gene TRBV29-1 combines with J gene TRBJ2-4, with 8 bases fitting TRBD1. The CDR3 runs 15 residues. Looked up from germline, CDR1 is SQVTM and CDR2 is ANQGSEA. V was pared by 1 base and J by 1 base, with 3 bases of the junction left unmatched. The CDR3 here is CSVEGQGWAKNIQYF. The CDR3 DNA follows: TGCAGCGTTGAAGGACAGGGGTGGGCCAAAAACATTCAGTACTTC.

CDR3 nucleotide sequence: TGCGCCAGCAGCCAGACAGGGACGGTGAACACTGAAGCTTTCTTT. This encodes CASSQTGTVNTEAFF. The genes are TRBV4-1 and TRBJ1-1, with 7 bases matching TRBD1. Trimming cost V 3 bases and J 0 bases; bases outside gene matches: 4. The CDR3 consists of 15 residues. Germline CDR1 reads MGHRA; CDR2 reads YSYEKL.

The chain links TRBV5-6 to TRBJ1-6, with D perhaps matching TRBD1 (6 bases). The CDR3 loop spans 15 amino acids. Trimming took 0 bases from V and 3 from J, leaving 7 bases between them. Germline CDR1 reads SGHDT; CDR2 reads YYEEEE. The CDR3 protein is CASSLARGYNSPLHF. The CDR3 DNA is TGTGCCAGCAGCTTGGCCAGGGGCTATAATTCACCCCTCCACTTT.

The CDR3 here is CSALAGEYEQYF. CDR3 nucleotides: TGCAGTGCTCTGGCGGGAGAATACGAGCAGTACTTC. The V call is TRBV20-1, the J call TRBJ2-7; 7 nucleotides agree with TRBD2. V lost 5 bases, J lost 4 bases, and 5 bases stayed unmatched. The CDR3 extends over 12 amino acids. Looked up from germline, CDR1 is DFQATT and CDR2 is SNEGSKA (reference sequence).

This chain uses TRBV7-2 with TRBJ2-1, with TRBD1 matching 8 bases. The V and J ends lost 2 bases and 7 bases, in that order; junction bases with no gene match: 16. Per the germline V gene, CDR1 is SGHTA and CDR2 is FQGNSA. The CDR3 covers 18 residues. CDR3: CASSLYRMRSGGMNEQFF. CDR3 sequence (DNA): TGTGCCAGCAGCTTATATAGGATGCGTTCAGGGGGCATGAATGAGCAGTTCTTC.

This rearrangement joins TRBV7-6 to TRBJ2-5; TRBD2 might be the D (5 bases). This CDR3 comprises 13 residues. Germline V gives CDR1 SGHVS, CDR2 FNYEAQ. Between the trimmed V and J ends, which lost 8 bases and 5 bases, there was a span of 15 bases. CDR3 sequence (DNA): TGTGCCAGCGGAGATGCGGGCGCGGAGACCCAGTACTTC. Amino acids: CASGDAGAETQYF.

This clonotype has only a few counts. The DNA of the CDR3 is TGCAGCGTTGAAGGGGGACAGGGAGCCTACGAGCAGTACTTC. It yields the protein CSVEGGQGAYEQYF. The rearrangement joins TRBV29-1 to TRBJ2-7; TRBD1 aligns across 9 bases. CDR3 size: 14 residues. Trimming took 1 base from V and 2 from J; bases not matched to a gene: 3. Germline loops: CDR1 SQVTM, CDR2 ANQGSEA.

The V and J genes are TRBV13 and TRBJ2-5; 11 bases line up with TRBD2. The J call may not be correct, given that the DNA end is closer to TRBJ2-7. The CDR3 covers 16 residues. CDR1 PRHDT and CDR2 FYEKMQ come from the germline V gene (reference sequence). For the CDR3, the DNA is TGTGCCAGCAGCTTAAGGGGCCCTAGCGGGAGGTACGAGCAGTACTTC. The encoded protein is CASSLRGPSGRYEQYF.

V is TRBV3-1 and J is TRBJ1-6; D is ambiguous. The CDR3 contains 13 residues. Looked up from germline, CDR1 is LGHDT and CDR2 is YNNKEL (reference sequence). The V and J ends lost 0 bases and 13 bases respectively, with 10 bases between them. The CDR3 sequence is CASSQERGAPLHF. The CDR3 coding sequence is TGTGCCAGCAGCCAAGAGCGGGGAGCCCCCCTCCACTTT.

A note on this clonotype: The junction shows a germline mismatch at one end, possibly a read error. The CDR3 DNA reads as TGTGCCAACAGCCGCAGGGGACATGAGCAGTTCTTC. Residues: CANSRRGHEQFF. The V and J genes are TRBV3-1 and TRBJ2-1; D may be TRBD1 (6 bases). CDR1 is LGHDT and CDR2 is YNNKEL in the germline V gene (reference sequence). The CDR3 contains 12 residues.

This chain links TRBV15 with TRBJ2-5; D unclear. Germline-derived CDR1 and CDR2 are LNHNV and YYDKDF (reference sequence). V lost 3 bases to trimming and J lost 5 bases, with 7 bases between them. This CDR3 contains 12 residues. The CDR3 here is CATSRGYETQYF. The CDR3 DNA sequence: TGTGCCACCAGCAGGGGATACGAGACCCAGTACTTC.

The J gene is TRBJ2-1, the V gene TRBV7-9, with D unresolved. The CDR3 is 13 amino acids. CDR1 SEHNR and CDR2 FQNEAQ come from the germline V gene (reference sequence). V gave up 8 bases and J gave up 2 bases, with 10 bases separating them. The CDR3 is CASSGVPYNEQFF. The CDR3 nucleotides are TGTGCCAGCTCAGGAGTACCCTACAATGAGCAGTTCTTC.

There are many counts of this clonotype. The gene calls are TRBV7-2 and TRBJ2-6; D gene unclear. Germline CDR1 reads SGHTA; CDR2 reads FQGNSA. V was cut by 10 bases and J by 5 bases, with 18 bases left in between. The CDR3 loop spans 15 amino acids. CDR3 protein: CAILYGGSWANVLTF. The CDR3, as DNA: TGTGCCATCCTATATGGTGGCAGCTGGGCCAACGTCCTGACTTTC.

This sequence joins TRBV12-3 or TRBV12-4 and TRBJ2-5; 9 nucleotides match TRBD2. The CDR3 runs to 14 residues. With V trimmed by 6 bases and J by 5 bases, 7 bases remained unmatched. The CDR3, as DNA: TGTGCCAGCAGGGCGGGAGGGCTCGAGGAGACCCAGTACTTC. Translated, it gives CASRAGGLEETQYF.

About this clonotype itself: Given a much more abundant clone one base away, this may be a read error. This rearrangement joins TRBV20-1 to TRBJ2-5; maybe TRBD1 (6 bases). The germline gives CDR1 DFQATT, CDR2 SNEGSKA (reference sequence). The CDR3 sequence is 11 residues long. The CDR3 region is CSATGEEAQYF. The DNA of the CDR3 is TGCAGTGCTACAGGGGAAGAGGCCCAGTACTTC.

The chain carries TRBV5-4 and TRBJ2-3, with 8 bases identical to TRBD2. From germline, CDR1 is SGHNT and CDR2 YYREEE (reference sequence). Unmatched junction bases numbered 6, after V lost 1 base and J lost 2 bases. The CDR3 is made up of 16 amino acids. Here the CDR3 reads CASSLRGGPPTDTQYF. In nucleotides, the CDR3 is TGTGCCAGCAGCTTGCGGGGGGGACCACCCACAGATACGCAGTATTTT. The full variable domain, its missing parts supplied by reference TRBV5-4 and TRBJ2-3, is ETGVTQSPTHLIKTRGQQVTLRCSSQSGHNTVSWYQQALGQGPQFIFQYYREEENGRGNFPPRFSGLQFPNYSSELNVNALELDDSALYLCASSLRGGPPTDTQYFGPGTRLTVL.

The chain has TRBV5-5 and TRBJ2-1, with D perhaps matching TRBD2 (5 bases). Per germline, CDR1 SGHKS and CDR2 YYEKEE (reference sequence). The CDR3 loop spans 16 amino acids. V shed 0 bases and J shed 4 bases, with 14 bases lying between them. The CDR3 DNA is TGTGCCAGCAGCTTGGAGCTCAGACTACCATACAATGAGCAGTTCTTC. Its translation is CASSLELRLPYNEQFF.